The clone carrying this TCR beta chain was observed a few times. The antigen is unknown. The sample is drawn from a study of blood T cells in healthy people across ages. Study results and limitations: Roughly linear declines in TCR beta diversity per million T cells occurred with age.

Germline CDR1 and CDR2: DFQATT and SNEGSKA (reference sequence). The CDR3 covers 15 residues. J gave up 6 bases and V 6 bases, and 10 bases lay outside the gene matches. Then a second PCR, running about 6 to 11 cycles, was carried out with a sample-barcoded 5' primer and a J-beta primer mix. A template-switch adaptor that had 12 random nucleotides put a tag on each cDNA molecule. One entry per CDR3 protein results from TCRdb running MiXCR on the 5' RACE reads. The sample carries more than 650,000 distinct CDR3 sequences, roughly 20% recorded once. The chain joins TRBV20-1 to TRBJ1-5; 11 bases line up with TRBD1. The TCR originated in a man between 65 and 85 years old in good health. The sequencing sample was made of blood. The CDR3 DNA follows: TGCAGTGCCGCGCACTCCGGGACAGGGGGTCAGCCCCAGCATTTT. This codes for CSAAHSGTGGQPQHF.